These 27 T cell receptor beta chains were all obtained from the same sample, sequenced in a study of blood T cells in healthy people across ages. For the second PCR, which ran for roughly 6 to 12 cycles, a sample-barcoded 5' primer and a J-beta primer mix were used. TCRdb reanalysed the 5' RACE reads using MiXCR and keeps one entry per CDR3 protein. The sample records more than 1.4 million distinct CDR3 sequences, around 39% being singletons. The sequenced sample consisted of blood. These receptors originate from a woman aged 18-29 years in good health.

This clonotype was observed a few times. The J gene is TRBJ1-2, the V gene TRBV29-1; 7 bases are a match to TRBD1. This CDR3 is built from 13 residues. V lost 7 bases to trimming and J lost 2 bases; unmatched junction nucleotides: 7. Germline-derived CDR1 and CDR2 are SQVTM and ANQGSEA. The CDR3, as DNA: TGCAGCGCCACAGGGGTTGTCAACTATGGCTACACCTTC. This encodes CSATGVVNYGYTF.

The chain recombines TRBV27 with TRBJ2-1; D unclear. CDR1 and CDR2 from the germline V gene are MNHEY and SMNVEV (reference sequence). This CDR3 is 11 amino acids long. Trimming shortened V by 6 bases and J by 13 bases, and 13 bases separated the two germline ends. The CDR3 loop reads CASRSQRVQFF. The CDR3 DNA follows: TGTGCCAGCAGGAGCCAGCGCGTTCAGTTCTTC.

CDR3 amino acids: CASSQGGLFVAFF. The CDR3 region has the DNA TGTGCCAGCAGCCAGGGGGGTCTCTTCGTGGCTTTCTTT. This sequence joins TRBV3-1 and TRBJ1-1, with D possibly TRBD1 on 5 matching bases. V lost 3 bases to trimming and J lost 11 bases, with 16 bases between them. This CDR3 is 13 amino acids long. Per the germline V gene, CDR1 is LGHDT and CDR2 is YNNKEL (reference sequence).

The genes are TRBV27 and TRBJ2-2; TRBD1 agrees at 10 bases. Trimming at V came to 3 bases and at J to 2 bases, leaving 6 bases not matched to a gene. The CDR3 is 17 amino acids. Germline V gives CDR1 MNHEY, CDR2 SMNVEV (reference sequence). CDR3 amino acids: CASSLHGTGVNTGELFF. Written as DNA, the CDR3 is TGTGCCAGCAGTTTGCACGGGACAGGGGTAAACACCGGGGAGCTGTTTTTT.

This clonotype was recorded once. The chain is built from TRBV11-1 and TRBJ2-4; 8 nucleotides line up with TRBD1. There are 13 residues in the CDR3. Germline V gives CDR1 SGHAT, CDR2 FQDESV (reference sequence). With 5 bases clipped from V and 9 bases from J, the junction kept 6 bases outside the gene matches. The CDR3 sequence is CASSQTGDGIQYF. The CDR3 nucleotides are TGTGCCAGCAGCCAGACAGGGGATGGCATTCAGTACTTC.

The V call is TRBV2, the J call TRBJ1-2, with D perhaps matching TRBD1 (5 bases). The V and J ends lost 2 bases and 5 bases respectively, with 12 bases between them. CDR3 length: 14 amino acids. Per germline, CDR1 SNHLY and CDR2 FYNNEI. CDR3 nucleotide sequence: TGTGCCAGCAGTGAACAGGGTCCCCGGTATGGCTACACCTTC. Translating gives CASSEQGPRYGYTF.

On this clonotype itself: This may be a read error, as it is one base from a much larger clone. This sequence joins TRBV4-1 and TRBJ2-7; 9 bases match TRBD1. The CDR3 is made up of 13 amino acids. The V segment lost 3 bases and the J segment 6 bases; nucleotides outside the gene matches: 3. Germline CDR1 is MGHRA and CDR2 is YSYEKL. CDR3 sequence reads: CASSHGQGREQYF. The CDR3 nucleotides read TGCGCCAGCAGCCACGGACAGGGGCGCGAGCAGTACTTC.

This clonotype was seen a handful of times. The chain carries TRBV15 and TRBJ1-5; TRBD1 aligns across 9 bases. Trimming at V came to 4 bases and at J to 6 bases, leaving 10 bases not matched to a gene. This CDR3 comprises 16 residues. Germline V gene sequence: CDR1 LNHNV, CDR2 YYDKDF (reference sequence). DNA for the CDR3: TGTGCCACCAGCATTCAGAAAGGACAGGGGAGTCAGCCCCAGCATTTT. Translated, it gives CATSIQKGQGSQPQHF.

The V and J genes are TRBV5-1 and TRBJ1-1; D is uncertain. Germline-derived CDR1 and CDR2 are SGHRS and YFSETQ. V was pared by 4 bases and J by 4 bases, with 14 bases between. There are 14 residues in the CDR3. The CDR3 DNA reads TGCGCCAGCAGCCCCGGGGTTCGTGGCACTGAAGCTTTCTTT. It encodes CASSPGVRGTEAFF. Full variable domain (outside the CDR3, taken from reference TRBV5-1 and TRBJ1-1): KAGVTQTPRYLIKTRGQQVTLSCSPISGHRSVSWYQQTPGQGLQFLFEYFSETQRNKGNFPGRFSGRQFSNSRSEMNVSTLELGDSALYLCASSPGVRGTEAFFGQGTRLTVV.

The rearrangement links TRBV6-2 or TRBV6-3 to TRBJ1-2; TRBD1 matches at 7 bases. Germline trimming cut 6 bases from V and 0 bases from J; bases unmatched to any gene: 7. Germline V CDR1 and CDR2: MNHEY, SVGEGT. This CDR3 is 15 amino acids long. In nucleotides, the CDR3 is TGTGCCAGCAGGAAGGGGGACAGAACTAACTATGGCTACACCTTC. Encoded protein: CASRKGDRTNYGYTF.

The rearrangement joins TRBV4-2 to TRBJ1-2; the match to TRBD1 covers 7 bases. Germline CDR1 reads LGHNA; CDR2 reads YNFKEQ. V lost 0 bases to trimming and J lost 4 bases; unmatched junction nucleotides: 8. This CDR3 contains 16 residues. CDR3 amino acids: CASSQDWSGGFYGYTF. DNA of the CDR3: TGTGCCAGCAGCCAAGATTGGTCAGGGGGATTCTATGGCTACACCTTC.

The chain combines TRBV3-1 with TRBJ1-2; 7 bases match TRBD1. Trimming took 1 base from V and 5 from J; bases not matched to a gene: 4. The germline V gene encodes CDR1 LGHDT and CDR2 YNNKEL (reference sequence). This CDR3 is built from 14 residues. The CDR3 spells CASSQAGQKYGYTF. The DNA for the CDR3 is TGTGCCAGCAGCCAAGCGGGACAGAAATATGGCTACACCTTC.

The CDR3: CSARPGSYGYTF. The CDR3 DNA follows: TGCAGTGCTAGGCCGGGTTCCTATGGCTACACCTTC. The chain joins TRBV20-1 to TRBJ1-2; D uncertain. Trimming shortened V by 3 bases and J by 4 bases, and 9 bases separated the two germline ends. The CDR3 spans 12 residues. CDR1 and CDR2 (germline): DFQATT, SNEGSKA (reference sequence).

The chain employs TRBV5-1 and TRBJ1-4, with D uncertain. V lost 4 bases and J 15 bases, leaving 16 bases between the germline ends. There are 12 residues in the CDR3. CDR1 is SGHRS, CDR2 YFSETQ, per germline. CDR3 nucleotides: TGCGCCAGCAGCAGAAACGAGGAGGCCGTGTTTTTT. As protein: CASSRNEEAVFF.

The V gene is TRBV2, the J gene TRBJ1-3; no clear D gene. Trimming removed 8 bases from V and 2 bases from J, with 7 bases in between. Germline V gene lookup returns CDR1 SNHLY and CDR2 FYNNEI. The CDR3 loop spans 12 amino acids. CDR3 coding DNA: TGTGCCAGCCAAAAGCCTGGAAACACCATATATTTT. This sequence encodes CASQKPGNTIYF.

This clonotype was seen more than once but under ten times. The chain joins TRBV29-1 to TRBJ2-2, with D possibly matching TRBD2 (6 bases). V lost 7 bases and J lost 0, with 15 bases in between. The CDR3 loop spans 15 amino acids. Germline CDR1 reads SQVTM; CDR2 reads ANQGSEA. This CDR3 reads CSAYDGGTNTGELFF. CDR3 DNA: TGCAGCGCTTACGATGGGGGGACGAACACCGGGGAGCTGTTTTTT.

The chain recombines TRBV14 with TRBJ2-1; D possibly uses TRBD1 or TRBD2 (5 bases each). There are 12 residues in the CDR3. Germline values: CDR1 SGHDN, CDR2 FVKESK. Trimming shortened V by 4 bases and J by 13 bases, and 14 bases separated the two germline ends. Here the CDR3 DNA reads TGTGCCAGCAGCCCAGGGACGCCAGTTCAGTTCTTC. It codes for CASSPGTPVQFF.

V gene TRBV20-1 combines with J gene TRBJ2-5; 7 nucleotides match TRBD2. The CDR3 sequence is 17 residues long. The germline V gene encodes CDR1 DFQATT and CDR2 SNEGSKA (reference sequence). V was pared by 7 bases and J by 1 base, with 18 bases of the junction left unmatched. The CDR3 DNA follows: TGCAGTGTTCCGACTATCCGTGGGGCTAGCGGCCAAGAGACCCAGTACTTC. Protein sequence: CSVPTIRGASGQETQYF.

This clonotype was picked up a small number of times. DNA of the CDR3: TGCGCCAGCAGCCTTACGACAGGGGGTAAGGAGACCCAGTACTTC. Its protein product is CASSLTTGGKETQYF. This chain uses TRBV5-1 with TRBJ2-7, with TRBD1 matching over 9 bases. The end of the DNA fits TRBJ2-5 better, so the J call may be wrong. Germline assignment: CDR1 SGHRS and CDR2 YFSETQ. The CDR3 loop spans 15 amino acids.

With respect to this clonotype: At one end the junction does not follow the germline gene, possibly because of a read error. The V and J genes are TRBV9 and TRBJ2-1; D gene ambiguous. Looked up from germline, CDR1 is SGDLS and CDR2 is YYNGEE. The CDR3 totals 14 residues. Written as DNA, the CDR3 is TGTGCCAGCAACGTAGAGTCTGTGAGGAACGAGCAGTTCTTC. Protein: CASNVESVRNEQFF.

This chain uses TRBV29-1 with TRBJ1-1; D is possibly TRBD1 (5 bases). Per the germline V gene, CDR1 is SQVTM and CDR2 is ANQGSEA. V was trimmed by 0 bases and J by 5 bases, leaving 16 bases between them. This CDR3 region has 15 residues. In DNA, the CDR3 is TGCAGCGTTGAAGATGGGTACGGGGGGGGGACTGAAGCTTTCTTT. This gives the protein CSVEDGYGGGTEAFF.

The chain is built from TRBV12-5 and TRBJ2-1; 10 bases fit TRBD2. With 4 bases clipped from V and 2 bases from J, the junction kept 8 bases outside the gene matches. Germline V lookup: CDR1 LGHNT, CDR2 FRNRAP. This CDR3 comprises 17 residues. Here the CDR3 reads CASGSALAGVTYNEQFF. The CDR3 nucleotides are TGTGCTAGTGGTTCCGCTCTAGCGGGAGTCACCTACAATGAGCAGTTCTTC.

CDR3 protein: CSASPPSTSGGFF. The CDR3 DNA reads TGCAGTGCTAGCCCGCCCTCCACTAGCGGTGGGTTCTTC. The chain is built from TRBV20-1 and TRBJ2-1; 8 nucleotides match TRBD2. Germline V gives CDR1 DFQATT, CDR2 SNEGSKA (reference sequence). Unmatched junction bases numbered 13, after V lost 3 bases and J lost 15 bases. The CDR3 totals 13 residues.

The chain employs TRBV6-4 and TRBJ1-2; TRBD1 is a possible D gene (5 bases). The CDR3 has 15 residues. Trimming stripped 2 bases from V and 4 bases from J, with 14 bases between. Germline CDR1 and CDR2: MRHNA and SNTAGT. DNA for the CDR3: TGTGCCAGCAGTGACCCTCAGGGAGGACTCTATGGCTACACCTTC. Encoded protein: CASSDPQGGLYGYTF.

The table lists this clonotype with a few counts. The chain links TRBV10-3 to TRBJ2-5, with D possibly being TRBD1 or TRBD2 (5 bases each). Germline-derived CDR1 and CDR2 are ENHRY and SYGVKD. Between the trimmed V and J ends, which lost 6 bases and 1 base, there was a span of 9 bases. The CDR3 has 13 residues. For the CDR3, the DNA is TGTGCCATCAGAGCTGGGGGCCAAGAGACCCAGTACTTC. Its protein is CAIRAGGQETQYF.

The V call is TRBV27, the J call TRBJ2-1, with 11 bases identical to TRBD1. The ends lost 2 bases at V and 6 bases at J; junction bases unmatched: 6. The CDR3 loop spans 16 amino acids. The germline V gene has CDR1 MNHEY and CDR2 SMNVEV (reference sequence). CDR3 in amino acids: CASSLRGTGGRNEQFF. In DNA, the CDR3 is TGTGCCAGCAGTTTAAGAGGGACAGGGGGTCGCAATGAGCAGTTCTTC.

V usage is TRBV2 and J usage is TRBJ2-1, with TRBD1 matching over 7 bases. Trimming removed 6 bases from V and 7 bases from J; junction bases left unmatched: 3. The CDR3 spans 12 residues. CDR1 is SNHLY, CDR2 FYNNEI, per germline. CDR3 coding DNA: TGTGCCAGCAGGACAGGGCTGAATGAGCAGTTCTTC. Its protein product is CASRTGLNEQFF.